Listed below are T cell receptor beta chains from one sample, sequenced in a study of neoadjuvant anti-PD-1 for oral cavity cancer. The repertoire was sequenced with immunoSEQ multiplex PCR; TCRdb's copy has only in-frame clones and lacks some. The sample lists 65,000 to 95,000 clones, about four fifths occurring once. The material sequenced was PBMCs, taken before nivolumab (anti-PD-1) treatment. Receptors originate from a person aged 40-85 years with oral cavity squamous cell carcinoma. CDR3s include the opening cysteine and the closing phenylalanine or tryptophan. The D gene is left open where the match is weak. For some rows the clone size is stated as once, few or many, or as a class when expanded; others skip it.

D	V	J	size	CDR3	DNA
TRBD2	TRBV5-3	TRBJ2-7	-	CARSFLAGPTYEQYF	TGTGCCAGAAGCTTCCTAGCGGGACCCACCTACGAGCAGTACTTC
-	TRBV19	TRBJ1-3	-	CASRSGTGNGNTIYF	TGTGCCAGTAGATCCGGGACGGGGAACGGAAACACCATATATTTT
-	TRBV6-1	TRBJ2-2	-	CASTEPGWRELFF	TGTGCCAGCACCGAGCCGGGGTGGCGGGAGCTGTTTTTT
TRBD1	TRBV11-2	TRBJ1-4	-	CASSLMTGGNEKLFF	TGTGCCAGCAGCTTAATGACAGGGGGGAATGAAAAACTGTTTTTT
-	TRBV7-9	TRBJ1-2	-	CASSDNWGADYGYTF	TGTGCCAGCAGCGATAACTGGGGGGCCGATTATGGCTACACCTTC
-	TRBV7-8	TRBJ1-4	-	CASSFGGVMVSNEKLFF	TGTGCCAGCAGCTTCGGGGGAGTCATGGTTTCTAATGAAAAACTGTTTTTT
-	TRBV15	TRBJ2-2	once	CATSNGPSGELFF	TGTGCCACCAGCAACGGGCCTTCCGGGGAGCTGTTTTTT
TRBD1	TRBV4-1	TRBJ2-7	once	CASSQETGSSYEQYF	TGCGCCAGCAGCCAAGAGACAGGGAGCTCCTACGAGCAGTACTTC
-	TRBV15	TRBJ2-5	-	CATSRESVGQETQYF	TGTGCCACCAGCAGAGAATCGGTCGGACAAGAGACCCAGTACTTC
-	TRBV5-4	TRBJ1-2	-	CASSPGTSDYGYTF	TGTGCCAGCAGCCCCGGGACCTCGGACTATGGCTACACCTTC
TRBD1	TRBV30	TRBJ2-2	-	CAWSVGQGGSTGELFF	TGTGCCTGGAGTGTAGGACAGGGGGGATCCACCGGGGAGCTGTTTTTT
-	TRBV9	TRBJ2-3	-	CASSVALSPTHSDTQYF	TGTGCCAGCAGCGTAGCTCTGAGTCCTACCCACTCGGATACGCAGTATTTT
-	TRBV6-5	TRBJ1-2	-	CASSYSTDYGYTF	TGTGCCAGCAGTTACTCGACCGACTATGGCTACACCTTC
-	TRBV5-1	TRBJ2-3	-	CASKMGPTDTQYF	TGCGCCAGCAAGATGGGGCCCACAGATACGCAGTATTTT
-	TRBV7-3	TRBJ2-5	-	CASSLMVKETQYF	TGTGCCAGCAGCTTAATGGTCAAAGAGACCCAGTACTTC
TRBD1	TRBV6-1	TRBJ2-7	-	CASSRDRGSYEQYF	TGTGCCAGCAGTAGGGACAGGGGCTCCTACGAGCAGTACTTC
-	TRBV10-2	TRBJ2-3	-	CASSDPSVSTDTQYF	TGCGCCAGCAGTGACCCTAGCGTTAGCACAGATACGCAGTATTTT
-	TRBV13	TRBJ2-4	-	CASSRTAIGIQYF	TGTGCCAGCAGCCGCACAGCAATCGGGATTCAGTACTTC
TRBD1	TRBV4-1	TRBJ2-5	once	CASSPVAGTAQETQYF	TGCGCCAGCAGCCCTGTGGCAGGGACAGCGCAAGAGACCCAGTACTTC
TRBD1	TRBV30	TRBJ1-1	-	CAWSPLTGSTEAFF	TGTGCCTGGAGTCCCCTGACAGGGAGCACTGAAGCTTTCTTT
-	TRBV20-1	TRBJ1-1	-	CRTPANTEAFF	TGCAGGACCCCAGCGAACACTGAAGCTTTCTTT
-	TRBV2	TRBJ2-3	-	CASSESSRKDTQYF	TGTGCCAGCAGTGAATCGTCCCGCAAGGATACGCAGTATTTT
-	TRBV27	TRBJ1-1	once	CASSLGTSGGVEAFF	TGTGCCAGCAGTTTAGGGACCTCGGGGGGGGTTGAAGCTTTCTTT
TRBD2	TRBV19	TRBJ2-5	-	CASSIGGLAGETQYF	TGTGCCAGTAGTATAGGGGGACTAGCGGGAGAGACCCAGTACTTC
TRBD2	TRBV29-1	TRBJ2-7	once	CSARAGGSYEQYF	TGCAGCGCCCGAGCGGGAGGCTCCTACGAGCAGTACTTC
-	TRBV5-8	TRBJ1-5	-	CASSLQGTGNQPQHF	TGTGCCAGCAGCTTGCAGGGAACTGGCAATCAGCCCCAGCATTTT
-	TRBV6-6	TRBJ1-1	few	CASSPGSRNTEAFF	TGTGCCAGCAGTCCAGGGTCCCGGAACACTGAAGCTTTCTTT
-	TRBV6-5	TRBJ1-5	-	CASSSSPGGRNQPQHF	-
TRBD1	TRBV7-2	TRBJ1-5	-	CASSGDRDQPQHF	TGTGCCAGCAGCGGGGACAGGGATCAGCCCCAGCATTTT
TRBD2	TRBV9	TRBJ2-5	-	CASSVAGLAGEETQYF	TGTGCCAGCAGCGTAGCTGGACTAGCGGGAGAAGAGACCCAGTACTTC
TRBD2	TRBV7-8	TRBJ2-7	-	CASSLAQVGGSYEQYF	TGTGCCAGCAGCTTAGCGCAGGTGGGAGGGTCCTACGAGCAGTACTTC
TRBD2	TRBV2	TRBJ2-5	-	CASRGTSLQETQYF	TGTGCCAGCAGGGGGACTAGTCTCCAAGAGACCCAGTACTTC
TRBD2	TRBV9	TRBJ2-2	-	CASSVGGTSGQGELFF	TGTGCCAGCAGCGTAGGAGGGACTAGCGGTCAAGGGGAGCTGTTTTTT
-	TRBV10-3	TRBJ1-2	-	CAISESGRALDGYTF	TGTGCCATCAGTGAGTCGGGACGGGCTCTTGATGGCTACACCTTC
TRBD2	TRBV6-9	TRBJ2-7	once	CASSPTGGVLGYEQYF	TGTGCCAGCAGTCCCACGGGAGGAGTTCTGGGCTACGAGCAGTACTTC
-	TRBV7-8	TRBJ1-2	few	CASSPGEEAYGYTF	TGTGCCAGCAGCCCCGGTGAGGAGGCCTATGGCTACACCTTC
-	TRBV30	TRBJ2-1	once	CAWTRDGGPYNEQFF	TGTGCCTGGACGCGGGACGGTGGCCCCTACAATGAGCAGTTCTTC
TRBD2	TRBV25-1	TRBJ2-1	-	CASTGLATVNEQFF	TGTGCCAGCACGGGACTAGCCACGGTTAATGAGCAGTTCTTC
-	TRBV5-1	TRBJ2-1	-	CASSFGGNNEQFF	TGCGCCAGCAGCTTCGGGGGAAACAATGAGCAGTTCTTC
-	TRBV29-1	TRBJ2-1	-	CSVPDRSSYNEQFF	TGCAGCGTCCCCGACAGGAGCTCCTACAATGAGCAGTTCTTC
-	TRBV5-1	TRBJ2-2	-	CASSLEGPNTGELFF	TGCGCCAGCAGCTTGGAGGGGCCGAACACCGGGGAGCTGTTTTTT
-	TRBV2	TRBJ1-4	-	CASSTGPMGKLFF	TGTGCCAGCAGTACCGGACCAATGGGGAAACTGTTTTTT
TRBD2	TRBV6-5	TRBJ2-1	-	CASSLTSGSNNEQFF	TGTGCCAGCAGCCTTACTAGCGGGAGTAACAATGAGCAGTTCTTC
-	TRBV27	TRBJ2-6	-	CASGRHGGSGANVLTF	TGTGCCAGCGGTCGACACGGGGGCTCTGGGGCCAACGTCCTGACTTTC
TRBD1	TRBV27	TRBJ1-2	-	CASSPGQDYGYTF	TGTGCCAGCAGCCCGGGACAGGACTATGGCTACACCTTC
-	TRBV11-3	TRBJ2-3	-	CASSLAPSADTQYF	TGTGCCAGCAGCTTAGCCCCTAGCGCAGATACGCAGTATTTT
-	TRBV7-9	TRBJ2-1	-	CASSPIPARQYNEQFF	TGTGCCAGCAGCCCCATCCCGGCTAGGCAATACAATGAGCAGTTCTTC
TRBD1	TRBV27	TRBJ1-2	-	CASSRTGYGYTF	TGTGCCAGCAGTAGGACAGGGTATGGCTACACCTTC
-	TRBV6-5	TRBJ1-4	-	CASSYSLTATNEKLFF	TGTGCCAGCAGTTACTCCCTAACAGCAACTAATGAAAAACTGTTTTTT
TRBD2	TRBV7-2	TRBJ2-7	-	CASSFAGTSGSKQYF	TGTGCCAGCAGCTTCGCCGGGACTAGCGGGAGCAAGCAGTACTTC
-	TRBV15	TRBJ1-3	-	CATSRDNGPGATGNTIYF	TGTGCCACCAGCAGAGACAACGGGCCAGGGGCGACTGGAAACACCATATATTTT
TRBD2	TRBV6-1	TRBJ2-3	-	CASSEKPPGLAGGGTDTQYF	TGTGCCAGCAGTGAAAAGCCCCCGGGACTAGCGGGAGGGGGTACAGATACGCAGTATTTT
-	TRBV9	TRBJ1-1	-	CASSVEGGNTEAFF	TGTGCCAGCAGCGTAGAGGGGGGGAACACTGAAGCTTTCTTT
TRBD1	TRBV5-8	TRBJ1-3	-	CASSAGTDSFSSGNTIYF	TGTGCCAGCAGCGCCGGGACAGACTCCTTCTCCTCTGGAAACACCATATATTTT
TRBD1	TRBV10-3	TRBJ2-7	-	CAISDSTGDEQYF	TGTGCCATCAGTGATTCGACAGGGGACGAGCAGTACTTC
-	TRBV27	TRBJ2-3	-	CASKEVGGTDTQYF	TGTGCCAGCAAGGAAGTAGGGGGAACAGATACGCAGTATTTT
-	TRBV7-2	TRBJ2-7	few	CASSLTSGFSYEQYF	TGTGCCAGCAGCTTAACCTCCGGGTTCTCTTACGAGCAGTACTTC
TRBD1	TRBV20-1	TRBJ2-5	-	CSATGGETQYF	TGCAGTGCTACAGGGGGAGAGACCCAGTACTTC
-	TRBV7-3	TRBJ1-1	-	CASSLRGQGTEAFF	TGTGCCAGCAGCTTACGTGGGCAGGGCACTGAAGCTTTCTTT
-	TRBV4-1	TRBJ1-1	-	CASSLEEASTEAFF	TGCGCCAGCAGCCTAGAGGAGGCGTCCACTGAAGCTTTCTTT